This T cell receptor (beta chain) was sequenced during a study of beta chain features in type 1 diabetes. Study context: What patients shared with healthy donors was a similar profile of age, gender and cell yields. Whole-study findings and limits: Shortening that was moderate but significant affected the TCRB CDR3s of Type 1 diabetes patients in all four CD4+ subsets. Whether HLA type influences TCRB rearrangement remained unresolved here.

Naive, central memory, regulatory and stem cell-like memory cells within the CD4+ compartment were sorted using CD45RO/CCR7/CD25/CD127/CD95/CD27. Regarding this clone: Antigen: not known.

What was sequenced were expressed TCRB transcripts, since all of the isolated RNA had been reverse transcribed. The method was immunoSEQ multiplex PCR; TCRdb's version includes in-frame clones alone and lacks a portion of them. The data contain roughly 500,000 clones, approximately 30% of them singletons. The receptor comes from a man aged 18-30 years in good health. The sample comprised naive CD4+ T cells from blood.

The DNA for the CDR3 is TGTGCCAGCAGCGTAGTCTATACCGGGGAGCTGTTTTTT. Translation gives CASSVVYTGELFF. The chain uses TRBV9 and TRBJ2-2; D remains unclear. Trimming removed 0 bases at V and 5 bases at J, with 5 bases between. Germline CDR1 and CDR2: SGDLS and YYNGEE. This CDR3 comprises 13 residues.